The 3 T cell receptor beta chains listed next were all sequenced from one sample in a study of blood T cell repertoires in COVID-19. The repertoire was sequenced with immunoSEQ multiplex PCR; TCRdb's copy has only in-frame clones and lacks some. This table has about 200,000 clones, over 85% appearing once. Input material: PBMCs or T cells enriched from blood (not recorded which). Receptors originate from a woman aged 25 to 45 with acute COVID-19.

In this sample, this clone turned up once. CDR3 protein: CASGGAAGHGELFF. As DNA, the CDR3 is TGTGCCAGCGGGGGGGCGGCGGGCCACGGGGAGCTGTTTTTT. V gene TRBV11-2 combines with J gene TRBJ2-2; the D gene is possibly TRBD2 (7 bases). The germline gives CDR1 SGHAT, CDR2 FQNNGV. V lost 8 bases to trimming and J lost 7 bases, with 17 bases between them. This CDR3 has 14 amino acids.

The V call is TRBV10-3, the J call TRBJ2-3, with 13 bases matching TRBD2. CDR3 length: 13 residues. Germline values: CDR1 ENHRY, CDR2 SYGVKD. V was clipped by 6 bases and J by 10 bases; unmatched bases: 4. The CDR3 DNA follows: TGTGCCATCAGCGCCGGGACTAGCGGGGCGCAGTATTTT. It translates to CAISAGTSGAQYF.

The chain employs TRBV5-1 and TRBJ1-1; 7 nucleotides match TRBD1. The CDR3 extends over 14 amino acids. The V gene end was trimmed by 3 bases and the J gene end by 0 bases; junction bases not matched to a gene: 2. Germline lookup yields CDR1 SGHRS and CDR2 YFSETQ. Here the CDR3 reads CASSSGQLNTEAFF. CDR3 DNA: TGCGCCAGCAGCTCGGGACAGCTGAACACTGAAGCTTTCTTT.